Reported below is one T cell receptor (beta chain). The entry originates in a study of neoadjuvant anti-PD-1 for oral cavity cancer. As to time point: after neoadjuvant nivolumab, at surgical resection. PBMC libraries mostly used roughly 480 ng of input genomic DNA, with six replicates per sample. Using immunoSEQ multiplex PCR, the repertoire was profiled, and TCRdb retains in-frame clones only, with some absent. This sample yields about 42,000 clones, of which about 76% are seen a single time; around 4.8% belongs to the top ten. The TCR comes from a person aged 35 to 85 with oral cavity squamous cell carcinoma. Sequenced material: PBMCs, taken after nivolumab (anti-PD-1) treatment.

The DNA of the CDR3 is TGTGCCAGCAGCCAAGACGTCCGGTATGGCTACACCTTC. It codes for CASSQDVRYGYTF. V usage is TRBV16 and J usage is TRBJ1-2, with D unresolved. The germline gives CDR1 KGHSY, CDR2 FQNENV. The length of the CDR3 is 13 residues. Trimming shortened V by 2 bases and J by 5 bases, and 9 bases separated the two germline ends.